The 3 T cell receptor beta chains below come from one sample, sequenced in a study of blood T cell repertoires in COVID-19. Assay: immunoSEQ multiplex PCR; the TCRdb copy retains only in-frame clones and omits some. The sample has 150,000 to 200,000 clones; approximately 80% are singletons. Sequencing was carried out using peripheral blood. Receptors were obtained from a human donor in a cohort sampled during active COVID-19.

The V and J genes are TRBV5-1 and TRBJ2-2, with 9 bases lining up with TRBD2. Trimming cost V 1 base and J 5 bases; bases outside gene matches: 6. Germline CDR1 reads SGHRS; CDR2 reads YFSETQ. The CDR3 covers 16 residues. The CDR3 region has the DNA TGCGCCAGCAGCTTGAGGCTAGCGGGGTATACCGGGGAGCTGTTTTTT. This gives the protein CASSLRLAGYTGELFF.

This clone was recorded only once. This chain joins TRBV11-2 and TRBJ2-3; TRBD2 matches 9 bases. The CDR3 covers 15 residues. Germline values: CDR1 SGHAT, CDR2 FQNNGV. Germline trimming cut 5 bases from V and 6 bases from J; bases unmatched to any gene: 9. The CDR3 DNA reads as TGTGCCAGCAGCCCGTCGGCGGGGGGGGCGGATACGCAGTATTTT. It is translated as CASSPSAGGADTQYF.

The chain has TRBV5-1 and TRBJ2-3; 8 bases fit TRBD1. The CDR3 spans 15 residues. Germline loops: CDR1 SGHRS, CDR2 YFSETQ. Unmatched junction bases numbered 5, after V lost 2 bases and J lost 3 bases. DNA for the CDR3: TGCGCCAGCAGCTTTGGACAGGGAAGGACAGATACGCAGTATTTT. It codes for CASSFGQGRTDTQYF. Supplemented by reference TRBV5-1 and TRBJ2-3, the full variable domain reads KAGVTQTPRYLIKTRGQQVTLSCSPISGHRSVSWYQQTPGQGLQFLFEYFSETQRNKGNFPGRFSGRQFSNSRSEMNVSTLELGDSALYLCASSFGQGRTDTQYFGPGTRLTVL.